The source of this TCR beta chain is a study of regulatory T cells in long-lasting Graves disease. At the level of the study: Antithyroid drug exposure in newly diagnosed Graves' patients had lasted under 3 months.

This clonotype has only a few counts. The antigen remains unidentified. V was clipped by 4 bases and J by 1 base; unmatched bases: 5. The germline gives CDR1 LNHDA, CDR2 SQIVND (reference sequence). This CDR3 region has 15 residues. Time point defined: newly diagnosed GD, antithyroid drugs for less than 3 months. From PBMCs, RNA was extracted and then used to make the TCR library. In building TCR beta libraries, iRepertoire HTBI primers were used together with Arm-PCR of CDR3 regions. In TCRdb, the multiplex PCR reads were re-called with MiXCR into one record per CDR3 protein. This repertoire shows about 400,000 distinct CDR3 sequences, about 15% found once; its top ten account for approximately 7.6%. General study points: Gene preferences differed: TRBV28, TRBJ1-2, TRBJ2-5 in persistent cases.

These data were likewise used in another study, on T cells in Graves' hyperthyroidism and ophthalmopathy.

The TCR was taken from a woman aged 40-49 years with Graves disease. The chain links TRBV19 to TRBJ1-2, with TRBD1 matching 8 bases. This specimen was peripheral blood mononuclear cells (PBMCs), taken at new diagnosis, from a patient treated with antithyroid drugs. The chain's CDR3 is CASSTDGQGNYGYTF. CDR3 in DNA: TGTGCCAGTAGTACGGACGGACAGGGTAACTATGGCTACACCTTC.